This T cell receptor beta chain was profiled in a study of T cells expressing NK-cell markers. With the 5' RACE reads reprocessed, TCRdb shows one record per CDR3 protein and no DNA. Recorded for this sample: some 450,000 distinct CDR3 sequences. The CDR3 loop spans 13 amino acids. Germline V gene data show CDR1 as SGHTA and CDR2 as FQGTGA. The rearrangement uses TRBV7-3 and TRBJ2-1; the TCRdb D gene call, TRBD2, has no DNA to confirm it. This TCR derives from a woman between 18 and 69 years old in good health. The sample was blood T cells: a sorted CD56 or NKG2C T cell subset, CD4+ or CD8+ T cells, or bulk PBMC T cells (not recorded which). The CDR3 spells CASSLPERDEQFF.